These 5 T cell receptor beta chains share one sample of origin, sequenced in a study of T cell responses to AZD1222 COVID-19 vaccine. Libraries were prepared by immunoSEQ multiplex PCR; TCRdb keeps only in-frame clonotypes and omits some of them. This sample has 80,000 or so clones, with 88% found just once. The sample in question was peripheral blood, obtained on day 0 of MenACWY control vaccination. The receptors here all came from an adult in good health.

The rearrangement links TRBV2 to TRBJ2-7; tentatively, D is TRBD1 (6 bases). V was clipped by 6 bases and J by 1 base, with 13 bases between them. The CDR3 spans 14 residues. In germline, CDR1 is SNHLY, CDR2 FYNNEI. The DNA for the CDR3 is TGTGCCAGCAGGGTCGGACAGAATTCCTACGAGCAGTACTTC. Residues: CASRVGQNSYEQYF.

This clone appeared once. The chain combines TRBV4-3 with TRBJ1-2; no clear D gene. This CDR3 is built from 11 residues. Germline CDR1 reads LGHNA; CDR2 reads YSLEER. The ends were cut back, 6 bases at V and 5 bases at J, with 7 bases in the middle. CDR3 sequence (DNA): TGCGCCAGCAGAGACGGATATGGCTACACCTTC. Its translation: CASRDGYGYTF.

This clone was found once. The chain combines TRBV19 with TRBJ1-5; the D is unclear. Germline V gene lookup returns CDR1 LNHDA and CDR2 SQIVND (reference sequence). This CDR3 region has 15 residues. Trimming removed 7 bases at V and 1 base at J, with 14 bases between. The CDR3 is CASTPTLISNQPQHF. For the CDR3, the DNA is TGTGCCAGTACCCCAACGCTCATAAGCAATCAGCCCCAGCATTTT.

V usage is TRBV5-6 and J usage is TRBJ1-5; 8 nucleotides agree with TRBD1. The CDR3 extends over 16 amino acids. Per the germline V gene, CDR1 is SGHDT and CDR2 is YYEEEE. V gave up 3 bases and J gave up 0 bases; unmatched junction bases: 5. CDR3 residues: CASSSWTGSSNQPQHF. In DNA, the CDR3 is TGTGCCAGCAGCTCCTGGACAGGGTCTAGCAATCAGCCCCAGCATTTT.

The V gene is TRBV4-2, the J gene TRBJ1-5; D not certain. V dropped 1 base and J dropped 5 bases, with 9 bases sitting between them. Germline V lookup: CDR1 LGHNA, CDR2 YNFKEQ. This CDR3 is 14 amino acids long. CDR3 bases: TGTGCCAGCAGCCAAGGCGCGGACCATCAGCCCCAGCATTTT. Amino acid sequence: CASSQGADHQPQHF.